This T cell receptor (beta chain) was recorded in a study of T cells in Graves' hyperthyroidism and ophthalmopathy. Across the whole study: Peripheral blood was obtained at initial diagnosis, preceding any treatment.

Details on this clonotype: Its antigen remains unidentified.

TCR beta CDR3 regions were amplified from RNA. The TCR CDR3 first-round RT-PCR relied on the HTBI primer set. TCRdb reanalysed the multiplex PCR reads using MiXCR and keeps one entry per CDR3 protein. The sample lists roughly 750,000 distinct CDR3 sequences, roughly 15% occurring once. Hyperthyroidism in the patients, aged 18 to 65, was newly diagnosed and under 2 months in duration. PBMCs came from over 8.5 ml fresh peripheral blood. V gave up 3 bases and J gave up 0 bases, with 17 bases separating them. Germline CDR1 reads WNHNN; CDR2 reads SYGVQD (reference sequence). The CDR3 length is 18 residues. General observations from the study: Most clonotypes expanded in thyroid above 0.001 were likewise present in blood.

The chain is built from TRBV10-1 and TRBJ2-2; no firm D call. This clonotype originated in a man aged 18 to 30 with Graves' hyperthyroidism. Sequenced sample: blood. In nucleotides, the CDR3 is TGCGCCAGCAGTGACCTAAGGACGGCGACCCCGAACACCGGGGAGCTGTTTTTT. It is translated as CASSDLRTATPNTGELFF.